The clone carrying this T cell receptor beta chain was recorded at least ten times. Its antigen is still unknown. This entry is derived from a study of CD8 T cells in ankylosing spondylitis. General study results and limits: Prior work had noted some motif variants in reactive arthritis blood and synovial fluid. As for the disease-linked clones, they showed a CD8+ phenotype and occurred at relatively low frequencies in peripheral blood. A TCR beta motif of eight or nine highly homologous variants seemed to mark ankylosing spondylitis blood.

Trimming cost V 0 bases and J 7 bases; bases outside gene matches: 8. Per germline, CDR1 SQVTM and CDR2 ANQGSEA. The CDR3 loop spans 16 amino acids. Libraries of TCR beta came from quantitative 5'-RACE with molecular barcodes. In TCRdb, the 5' RACE reads were re-called with MiXCR into one record per CDR3 protein. Of 200,000 to 250,000 distinct CDR3 sequences in the sample, about 10% are singletons; the top ten hold about 2.5%. The V call is TRBV29-1, the J call TRBJ2-1; 11 bases line up with TRBD2. This TCR was recovered from a male donor with ankylosing spondylitis or in good health (not recorded which). Sequencing used blood, either unsorted or a sorted T cell fraction (not recorded which). This CDR3 reads CSVEDRVAGGKNEQFF. The CDR3 region has the DNA TGCAGCGTTGAAGATCGGGTAGCGGGGGGGAAAAATGAGCAGTTCTTC.